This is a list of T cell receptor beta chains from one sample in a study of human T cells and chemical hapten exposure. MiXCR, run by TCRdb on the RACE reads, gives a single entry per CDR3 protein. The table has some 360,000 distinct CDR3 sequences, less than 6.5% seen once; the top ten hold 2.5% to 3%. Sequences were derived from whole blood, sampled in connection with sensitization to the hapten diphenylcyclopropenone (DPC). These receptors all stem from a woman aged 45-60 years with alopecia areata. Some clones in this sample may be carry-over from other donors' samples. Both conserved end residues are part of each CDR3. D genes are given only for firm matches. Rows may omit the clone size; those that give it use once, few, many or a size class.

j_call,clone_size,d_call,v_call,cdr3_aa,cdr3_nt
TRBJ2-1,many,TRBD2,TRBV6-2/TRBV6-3,CASSLRTSGRLDNEQFF,TGTGCCAGCAGCCTCAGGACTAGCGGGAGGTTGGATAATGAGCAGTTCTTC
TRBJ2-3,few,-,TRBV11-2,CASSLVALENTDTQYF,TGTGCCAGCAGCTTAGTCGCCTTAGAGAACACAGATACGCAGTATTTT
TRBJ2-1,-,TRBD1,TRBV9,CASSSGQGVTSYNEQFF,TGTGCCAGCAGCAGTGGACAGGGGGTTACCTCCTACAATGAGCAGTTCTTC
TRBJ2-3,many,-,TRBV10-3,CAISARGGTDTQYF,TGTGCCATCAGTGCCAGGGGCGGCACAGATACGCAGTATTTT
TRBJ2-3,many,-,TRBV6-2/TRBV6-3,CASSQGTTQYF,TGTGCCAGCAGTCAGGGGACGACGCAGTATTTT
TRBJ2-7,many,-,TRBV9,CASSVGDSYEQYF,TGTGCCAGCAGCGTAGGAGACTCCTACGAGCAGTACTTC
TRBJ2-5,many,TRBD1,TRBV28,CASSQPGQGETQYF,TGTGCCAGCAGTCAACCGGGACAGGGGGAGACCCAGTACTTC
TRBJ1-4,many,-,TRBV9,CASSVASPGGSNEKLFF,TGTGCCAGCAGCGTAGCCAGTCCCGGCGGGTCTAATGAAAAACTGTTTTTT
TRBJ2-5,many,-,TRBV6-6,CASSYALQGQETQYF,TGTGCCAGCAGTTACGCGCTCCAGGGCCAAGAGACCCAGTACTTC
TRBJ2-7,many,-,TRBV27,CASSFSEGHEQYF,TGTGCCAGCAGTTTTTCAGAGGGGCACGAGCAGTACTTC
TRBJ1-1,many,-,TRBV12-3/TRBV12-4,CASSLRGARTEAFF,TGTGCCAGCAGTTTAAGGGGGGCGCGCACTGAAGCTTTCTTT
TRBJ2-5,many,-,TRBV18,CASSPQGTVEETQYF,TGTGCCAGCTCACCACAAGGGACGGTAGAAGAGACCCAGTACTTC
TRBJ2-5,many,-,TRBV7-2,CASSLSASGGGETQYF,TGTGCCAGCAGCCTTTCGGCTAGCGGAGGGGGAGAGACCCAGTACTTC
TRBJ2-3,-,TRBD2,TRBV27,CASRLEASGGRTDTQYF,TGTGCCAGCCGTCTCGAGGCTAGCGGAGGGAGAACAGATACGCAGTATTTT
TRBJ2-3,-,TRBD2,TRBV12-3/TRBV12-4,CASSLGLAGRNTQYF,TGTGCCAGCAGTTTAGGACTAGCGGGGAGGAATACGCAGTATTTT
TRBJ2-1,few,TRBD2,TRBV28,CASSLPPRLAGNNEQFF,TGTGCCAGCAGTTTGCCACCTCGCCTAGCGGGGAACAATGAGCAGTTCTTC
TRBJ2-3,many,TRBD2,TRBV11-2,CASIAGGTTDTQYF,TGTGCCAGCATAGCGGGAGGGACTACAGATACGCAGTATTTT
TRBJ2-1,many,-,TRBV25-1,CASSQNNEQFF,TGTGCCAGCAGTCAGAACAATGAGCAGTTCTTC
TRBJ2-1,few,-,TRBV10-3,CATRLTPYNEQFF,TGTGCAACTCGACTCACCCCGTACAATGAGCAGTTCTTC
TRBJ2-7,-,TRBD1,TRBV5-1,CASRSQTGGNEQYF,TGCGCCAGCAGATCACAGACAGGGGGCAACGAGCAGTACTTC
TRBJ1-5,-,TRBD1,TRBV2,CASSFQGAGQTQHF,TGTGCCAGCAGCTTCCAGGGGGCAGGGCAGACCCAGCATTTT
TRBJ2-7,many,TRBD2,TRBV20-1,CSARSTSGGAGEQYF,TGCAGTGCTCGCTCGACTAGCGGGGGGGCAGGCGAGCAGTACTTC
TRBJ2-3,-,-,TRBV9,CASTKRSGLGDTQYF,TGTGCCAGCACCAAGAGGAGTGGGTTGGGAGATACGCAGTATTTT
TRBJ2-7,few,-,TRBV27,CASSFRAGVASYEQYF,TGTGCCAGCAGTTTTAGGGCAGGGGTAGCGTCCTACGAGCAGTACTTC
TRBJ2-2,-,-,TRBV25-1,CASSPIKPAPSPNTGELFF,TGTGCCAGCAGCCCGATAAAGCCAGCCCCGAGTCCGAACACCGGGGAGCTGTTTTTT
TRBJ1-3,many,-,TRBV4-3,CASSQDRGLSGNTIYF,TGCGCCAGCAGCCAAGACAGGGGACTTTCTGGAAACACCATATATTTT
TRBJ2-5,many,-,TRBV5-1,CASTPSGETQYF,TGCGCCAGCACCCCGTCCGGAGAGACCCAGTACTTC
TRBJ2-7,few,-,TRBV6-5,CASSYSALDSIREQYF,TGTGCCAGCAGTTACTCAGCTCTGGACTCCATTCGAGAGCAGTACTTC
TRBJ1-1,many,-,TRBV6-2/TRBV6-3,CASCLGTEAFF,TGTGCCAGCTGCTTAGGGACTGAAGCTTTCTTT
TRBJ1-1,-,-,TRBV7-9,CASSLGAVEYTEAFF,TGTGCCAGCAGCTTAGGAGCGGTGGAGTACACTGAAGCTTTCTTT
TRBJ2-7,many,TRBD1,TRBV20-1,CSARGQGIGEQYF,TGCAGTGCCCGGGGACAGGGGATTGGCGAGCAGTACTTC
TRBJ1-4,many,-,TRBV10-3,CAISERRGGEKLFF,TGTGCCATCAGTGAGCGAAGGGGAGGTGAAAAACTGTTTTTT
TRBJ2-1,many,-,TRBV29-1,CSVEGGEPAYNEQFF,TGCAGCGTCGAGGGTGGGGAGCCCGCCTACAATGAGCAGTTCTTC
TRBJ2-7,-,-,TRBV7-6,CASSLANGEASSYEQYF,TGTGCCAGCAGCTTAGCGAACGGCGAGGCGAGCTCCTACGAGCAGTACTTC
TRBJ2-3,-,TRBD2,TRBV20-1,CSPRGVAGNTDTQYF,TGCAGTCCAAGGGGAGTAGCGGGGAACACAGATACGCAGTATTTT
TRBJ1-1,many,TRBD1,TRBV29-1,CSGKKDRGDEAFF,TGCAGCGGTAAAAAGGACAGGGGAGATGAAGCTTTCTTT
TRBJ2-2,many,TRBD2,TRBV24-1,CATSDSPLAGVAGELFF,TGTGCCACCAGTGATTCTCCACTAGCGGGAGTTGCCGGGGAGCTGTTTTTT
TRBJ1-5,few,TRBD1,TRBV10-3,CASSPSGTGNQPQHF,TGTGCCAGCTCCCCATCCGGGACAGGGAATCAGCCCCAGCATTTT
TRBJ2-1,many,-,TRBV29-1,CSSPGGNEQFF,TGCAGCTCCCCCGGGGGCAATGAGCAGTTCTTC
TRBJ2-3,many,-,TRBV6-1,CASSSQGPSSTDTQYF,TGTGCCAGCAGTTCGCAGGGGCCGTCTAGCACAGATACGCAGTATTTT
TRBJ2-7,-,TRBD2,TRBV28,CASSSSGLWEQYF,TGTGCCAGCAGTTCCTCGGGACTATGGGAGCAGTACTTC
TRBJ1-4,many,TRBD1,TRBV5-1,CASSYGQGNEKLFF,TGCGCCAGCAGTTACGGACAGGGGAACGAAAAACTGTTTTTT
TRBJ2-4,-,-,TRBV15,CATSRVGTRDIQYF,TGTGCCACCAGCAGAGTAGGGACGAGGGACATTCAGTACTTC
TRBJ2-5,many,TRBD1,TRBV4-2,CASSHGQGVNETQYF,TGTGCCAGCAGCCATGGACAGGGGGTTAATGAGACCCAGTACTTC
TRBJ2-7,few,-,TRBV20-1,CSARSRGEQYF,TGCAGTGCTAGATCGCGGGGCGAGCAGTACTTC
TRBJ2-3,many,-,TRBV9,CASSEAPTDTQYF,TGTGCCAGCAGCGAGGCCCCCACAGATACGCAGTATTTT
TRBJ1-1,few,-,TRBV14,CASSQESWRNSEAFF,TGTGCCAGCAGCCAAGAAAGTTGGCGGAACTCTGAAGCTTTCTTT
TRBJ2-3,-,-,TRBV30,CAWSVRSGNTDTQYF,TGTGCCTGGAGTGTACGGTCGGGAAACACAGATACGCAGTATTTT
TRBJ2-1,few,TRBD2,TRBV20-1,CSARARGSGRANEQFF,TGCAGTGCTAGAGCCCGAGGGAGCGGGAGGGCCAATGAGCAGTTCTTC
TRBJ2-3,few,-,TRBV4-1,CASSQDRGGLDTQYF,TGCGCCAGCAGCCAAGACAGGGGAGGACTCGATACGCAGTATTTT
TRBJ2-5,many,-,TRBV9,CASSVEGLQETQYF,TGTGCCAGCAGCGTAGAAGGACTCCAAGAGACCCAGTACTTC
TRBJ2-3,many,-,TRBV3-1,CASSQQPDRYTDTQYF,TGTGCCAGCAGCCAACAGCCCGACAGGTACACAGATACGCAGTATTTT
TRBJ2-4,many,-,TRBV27,CASQPAGSGIQYF,TGTGCCTCCCAGCCGGCTGGTAGCGGCATTCAGTACTTC
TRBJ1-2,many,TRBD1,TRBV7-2,CASSLQGALNYGYTF,TGTGCCAGCAGCTTACAGGGGGCTCTTAACTATGGCTACACCTTC
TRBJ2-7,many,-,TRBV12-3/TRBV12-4,CASSPRRLVQYF,TGTGCCAGCAGTCCCCGCCGACTAGTACAGTACTTC
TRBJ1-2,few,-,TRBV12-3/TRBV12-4,CASSYSATYGYTF,TGTGCCAGCAGCTACAGTGCAACCTATGGCTACACCTTC
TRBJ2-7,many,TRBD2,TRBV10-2,CASSTGTSGYEQYF,TGCGCCAGCAGTACCGGGACTAGCGGTTACGAGCAGTACTTC
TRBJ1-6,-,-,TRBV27,CASTSNYRAPLHF,TGTGCCAGCACCTCAAACTATAGGGCGCCCCTCCACTTT
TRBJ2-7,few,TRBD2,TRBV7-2,CASSSRSGRTYEQYF,TGTGCCAGCAGCTCCAGAAGCGGGAGGACCTACGAGCAGTACTTC
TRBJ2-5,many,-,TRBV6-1,CASSPELQETQYF,TGTGCCAGCAGTCCGGAGCTCCAAGAGACCCAGTACTTC